This TCR beta chain was recovered during a study of response to subunit inactivated influenza vaccine. The CDR3 is 16 amino acids. The J segment lost 6 bases and the V segment lost 6 bases, leaving 6 bases of the junction unmatched. Per the germline V gene, CDR1 is MNHNS and CDR2 is SASEGT. TCRdb analysed the RT-PCR reads with MiXCR anew, one entry per CDR3 protein. The table shows hundreds of thousands of distinct CDR3 sequences, with roughly 18% occurring only once. Study observations and caveats: Each seasonal influenza vaccination, the authors suggested, recruits few new T cells.

A few counts support this clonotype. Its target is not known. The sequence came from a man aged 50 to 60 who received an inactivated influenza vaccine. Specimen: PBMCs from blood, collected 5 to 6 days after vaccination. This sequence joins TRBV6-1 and TRBJ2-3, with 16 bases that match TRBD2. The chain's CDR3 is CASSMGLAGGPDTQYF. Written as DNA, the CDR3 is TGTGCCAGCAGCATGGGACTAGCGGGAGGGCCGGATACGCAGTATTTT.